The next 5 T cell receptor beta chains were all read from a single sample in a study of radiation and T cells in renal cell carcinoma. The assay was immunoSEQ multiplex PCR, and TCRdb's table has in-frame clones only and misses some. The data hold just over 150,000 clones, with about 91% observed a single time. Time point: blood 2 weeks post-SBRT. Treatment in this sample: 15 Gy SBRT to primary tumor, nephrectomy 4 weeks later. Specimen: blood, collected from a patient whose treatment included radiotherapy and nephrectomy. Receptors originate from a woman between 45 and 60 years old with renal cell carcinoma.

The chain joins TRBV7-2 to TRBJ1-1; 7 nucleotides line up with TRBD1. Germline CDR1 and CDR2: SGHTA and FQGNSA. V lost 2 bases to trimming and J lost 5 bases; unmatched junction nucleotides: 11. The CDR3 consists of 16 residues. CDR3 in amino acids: CASSLSSPAGGTEAFF. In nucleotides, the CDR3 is TGTGCCAGCAGCTTAAGTAGCCCTGCAGGGGGGACTGAAGCTTTCTTT.

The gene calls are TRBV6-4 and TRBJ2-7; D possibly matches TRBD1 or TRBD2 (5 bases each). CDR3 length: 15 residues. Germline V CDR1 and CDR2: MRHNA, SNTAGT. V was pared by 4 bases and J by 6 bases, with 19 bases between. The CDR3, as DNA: TGTGCCAGCAGTGGGTCCCGGGACCCCAGGTGCGAGCAGTACTTC. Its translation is CASSGSRDPRCEQYF.

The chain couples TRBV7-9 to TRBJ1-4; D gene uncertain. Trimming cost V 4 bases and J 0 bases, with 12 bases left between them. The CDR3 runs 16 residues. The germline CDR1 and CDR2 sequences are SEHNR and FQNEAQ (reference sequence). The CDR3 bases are TGTGCCAGCAGCTCCCCAAAACGGGCAACTAATGAAAAACTGTTTTTT. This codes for CASSSPKRATNEKLFF.

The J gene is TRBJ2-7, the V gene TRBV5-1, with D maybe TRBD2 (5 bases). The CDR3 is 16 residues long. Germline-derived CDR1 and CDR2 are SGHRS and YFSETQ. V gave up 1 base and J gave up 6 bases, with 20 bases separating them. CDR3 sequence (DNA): TGCGCCAGCAGCTTGTCTATGGGAGTTACCCGGCTCGAGCAGTACTTC. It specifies CASSLSMGVTRLEQYF.

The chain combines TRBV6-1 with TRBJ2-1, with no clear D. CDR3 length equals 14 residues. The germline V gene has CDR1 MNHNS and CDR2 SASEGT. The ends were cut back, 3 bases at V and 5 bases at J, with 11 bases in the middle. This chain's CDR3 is CASSEMTLNNEQFF. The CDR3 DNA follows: TGTGCCAGCAGTGAGATGACTTTAAACAATGAGCAGTTCTTC.